The present T cell receptor (beta chain) was sequenced within a study of cytomegalovirus exposure and HLA in healthy donors. Germline V CDR1 and CDR2: SNHLY, FYNNEI. J lost 0 bases, V lost 3 bases, and 11 bases had no gene match. The CDR3 runs to 19 residues. The study's findings and limits: According to the study, 150 to 200 TCR beta chains were cytomegalovirus-associated. Reports showed the classifier diagnosing cytomegalovirus status with high specificity and sensitivity.

Libraries were prepared by immunoSEQ multiplex PCR; TCRdb keeps only in-frame clonotypes and omits some of them. The sample carries tens of thousands of clones, roughly 83% recorded once. With respect to this clone: The antigen is unknown.

The chain couples TRBV2 to TRBJ2-2; the match to TRBD2 covers 9 bases. The TCR was taken from a woman between 18 and 29 years old in good health and CMV-seropositive. Sequencing was carried out using PBMCs. DNA for the CDR3: TGTGCCAGCAGTGACCTTGGGTCTAGCGGGGTCCCGAACACCGGGGAGCTGTTTTTT. Its protein is CASSDLGSSGVPNTGELFF. The full variable domain, completed using reference TRBV2 and TRBJ2-2, is EPEVTQTPSHQVTQMGQEVILRCVPISNHLYFYWYRQILGQKVEFLVSFYNNEISEKSEIFDDQFSVERPDGSNFTLKIRSTKLEDSAMYFCASSDLGSSGVPNTGELFFGEGSRLTVL.